This TCR beta chain was observed in a study of long-term antiretroviral therapy in people with HIV. It was version v3.0 of the immunoSEQ assay that was run at survey level. Some clones are missing from TCRdb's copy, which holds only in-frame ones; the method was immunoSEQ multiplex PCR. Among about 23,000 clones, over 75% were seen once, and the ten largest hold 6.4%. The CDR3 is 15 residues long. V was shortened by 2 bases and J by 3 bases, with 11 bases between the two germline ends. Germline V lookup: CDR1 SGHTA, CDR2 FQGTGA. The sample consisted of unsorted PBMCs, taken 0.6 years after starting antiretroviral therapy. The TCR comes from a man between 60 and 75 years old with HIV. This chain links TRBV7-3 with TRBJ2-1; no firm D call. CDR3 sequence (DNA): TGTGCCAGCAGCTTAGGTGCCGGGCTCTACAATGAGCAGTTCTTC. As protein: CASSLGAGLYNEQFF.